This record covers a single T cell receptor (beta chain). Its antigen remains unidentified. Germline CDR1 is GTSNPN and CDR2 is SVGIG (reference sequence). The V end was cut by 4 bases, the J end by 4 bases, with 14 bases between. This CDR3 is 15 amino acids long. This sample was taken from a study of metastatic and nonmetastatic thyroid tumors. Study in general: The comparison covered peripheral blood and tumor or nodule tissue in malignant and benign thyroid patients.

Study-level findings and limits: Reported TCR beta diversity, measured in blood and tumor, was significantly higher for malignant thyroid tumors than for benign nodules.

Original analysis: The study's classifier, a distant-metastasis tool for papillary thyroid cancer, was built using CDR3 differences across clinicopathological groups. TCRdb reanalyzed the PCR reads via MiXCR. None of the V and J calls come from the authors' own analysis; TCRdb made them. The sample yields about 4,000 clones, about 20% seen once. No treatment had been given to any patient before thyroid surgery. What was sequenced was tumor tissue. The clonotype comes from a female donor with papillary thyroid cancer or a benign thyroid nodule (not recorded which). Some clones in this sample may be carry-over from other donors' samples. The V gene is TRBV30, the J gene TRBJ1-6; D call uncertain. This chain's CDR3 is CAWKPAAVYNSPLHF. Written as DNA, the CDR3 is TGTGCCTGGAAGCCTGCGGCAGTTTATAATTCACCCCTCCACTTT.